This record covers a single T cell receptor beta chain. Its antigen is not known. PCR primers comprised 60 Vbeta and 13 Jbeta primers. Sequencing used immunoSEQ multiplex PCR; TCRdb keeps in-frame clones, though not all of them. The sample shows 150,000 to 160,000 clones, approximately 86% of them seen only once. This CDR3 has 12 residues. CDR1 is MNHEY, CDR2 SMNVEV, per germline (reference sequence). The J segment lost 5 bases and the V segment lost 6 bases, leaving 4 bases of the junction unmatched. The sample belongs to a study of cytomegalovirus exposure and HLA in healthy donors. Findings and limits, study-wide: Many donors shared some public TCRs, even though most TCR sequences were rare.

This chain connects TRBV27 to TRBJ2-7, with TRBD1 identical over 7 bases. The sequenced sample was PBMCs. The TCR sequence derives from a woman between 50 and 59 years old in good health and CMV-seropositive. Here the CDR3 reads CASSPTGNEQYF. DNA of the CDR3: TGTGCCAGCAGCCCGACAGGGAACGAGCAGTACTTC.